The rows below give T cell receptor beta chains drawn from one sample of a study of cytotoxic CD8 clonotypes in ibrutinib-treated CLL. The table came from immunoSEQ multiplex PCR; TCRdb's copy has only in-frame clones and leaves some out. The sample gives 200,000 to 250,000 clones, roughly three quarters of which show up once; over 10% is in the top ten. Source: PBMCs, taken after 12 months of ibrutinib treatment. The receptors were gathered from a human donor with chronic lymphocytic leukemia. The CDR3 runs from the conserved cysteine through the conserved F or W. A D gene is named only where the DNA matches it firmly. Size is stated for part of the rows, as once, few or many counts, or as a class when the clone is expanded.

cdr3_nt cdr3_aa v_call clone_size d_call j_call
TGTGCCAGCAGTTGGGACCTCCGGGTTAACACTGAAGCTTTCTTT CASSWDLRVNTEAFF TRBV6-5 NA NA TRBJ1-1
TGCGCCAGCGGCCTGCGACAGGACACTGAAGCTTTCTTT CASGLRQDTEAFF TRBV5-1 few NA TRBJ1-1
TGTGCCAGCAGCTTATTACAGGTCTATGGCTACACCTTC CASSLLQVYGYTF TRBV7-9 NA NA TRBJ1-2
TGTGCCAGCAGCCAAGAAGCGGGGGGGCCCGGGGAGCTGTTTTTT CASSQEAGGPGELFF TRBV4-2 NA TRBD2 TRBJ2-2
TGTGCCAGCAGCTCCGGGACAGGGTTCTATGGCTACACCTTC CASSSGTGFYGYTF TRBV5-5 few TRBD1 TRBJ1-2
TGTGCCAGCGCTACGGACGGAATCTATGGCTACACCTTC CASATDGIYGYTF TRBV6-5 NA NA TRBJ1-2
TGCGCCAGCAGTCCCGGGACTAGCATTAACAATGAGCAGTTCTTC CASSPGTSINNEQFF TRBV10-1 NA TRBD2 TRBJ2-1
TGCGCCAGCAGCCATCCCCGGACTAGCGGATTCTACGAGCAGTACTTC CASSHPRTSGFYEQYF TRBV4-1 NA TRBD2 TRBJ2-7
TGTGCCAGCACCCCTAACAGCCAGGAGCAGTTCTTC CASTPNSQEQFF TRBV28 NA NA TRBJ2-1
TGTGCCAGCAGAGGGACGGCCTATGGCTACACCTTC CASRGTAYGYTF TRBV7-9 few NA TRBJ1-2